What follows are 30 T cell receptor beta chains derived from one specimen sequenced in a study of blood T cell repertoires in COVID-19 (dated by TCRdb to about 2020). Libraries were prepared through the immunoSEQ multiplex PCR assay. The table was pulled from immuneACCESS by TCRdb, which kept in-frame rearrangements only. Such tables lose some clones; where checked, under half of the loss comes from unresolved V genes, and the rest has no known cause. Present in this sample are 50,000 to 70,000 clones, 75% to 80% of which were seen just once. The ten largest clones capture roughly a fifth of the sample. Sequencing was performed on peripheral blood. Every receptor here comes from a man aged 45-65 years with active or convalescent COVID-19.

The chain employs TRBV7-9 and TRBJ2-1, with 9 bases matching TRBD1. The CDR3 loop spans 15 amino acids. Germline V gene data show CDR1 as SEHNR and CDR2 as FQNEAQ (reference sequence). V dropped 5 bases and J dropped 4; count of bases not matched to a gene: 6. The CDR3 region is CASSPGQGNYNEQFF. The CDR3, as DNA: TGTGCCAGCAGCCCGGGACAGGGAAATTACAATGAGCAGTTCTTC.

V gene TRBV19 combines with J gene TRBJ1-3, with D possibly matching TRBD1 (5 bases). Germline V gives CDR1 LNHDA, CDR2 SQIVND (reference sequence). This CDR3 contains 12 residues. Trimming left V 4 bases short and J 4 bases short, with 5 bases between. The CDR3 is CASSTGGNTIYF. The CDR3 region has the DNA TGTGCCAGTAGTACAGGGGGAAACACCATATATTTT.

CDR3 DNA: TGCGCCAGCAGCTTGCAGCTAGCGGGAGCTGTAGGTACAGATACGCAGTATTTT. It specifies CASSLQLAGAVGTDTQYF. The chain couples TRBV5-1 to TRBJ2-3; 10 bases are shared with TRBD2. After removal of 1 base from V and 3 bases from J, the junction contained 11 bases not matched to a gene. This CDR3 is built from 18 residues. Per germline, CDR1 SGHRS and CDR2 YFSETQ.

This rearrangement joins TRBV10-3 to TRBJ2-3; D is possibly TRBD2 (5 bases). Per the germline V gene, CDR1 is ENHRY and CDR2 is SYGVKD. V lost 10 bases and J lost 2, with 16 bases in between. CDR3 length: 14 residues. Here the CDR3 DNA reads TGTGCCACCGGGAACCAGACCAACACAGATACGCAGTATTTT. It specifies CATGNQTNTDTQYF.

The chain is built from TRBV11-3 and TRBJ1-1, with 8 bases identical to TRBD1. Trimming took 0 bases from V and 3 from J; bases not matched to a gene: 9. The CDR3 is 17 residues long. Germline CDR1 reads SGHNT; CDR2 reads YENEEA. CDR3 residues: CASSLDRNQGADTEAFF. The CDR3, as DNA: TGTGCCAGCAGCTTAGATAGGAACCAGGGGGCGGACACTGAAGCTTTCTTT.

This chain links TRBV2 with TRBJ2-3; D is ambiguous. Germline lookup yields CDR1 SNHLY and CDR2 FYNNEI. There are 13 residues in the CDR3. V lost 1 base and J lost 9, with 11 bases in between. Here the CDR3 reads CASSEVIVRTQYF. CDR3 DNA sequence: TGTGCCAGCAGTGAAGTAATAGTGAGGACGCAGTATTTT.

The chain recombines TRBV5-6 with TRBJ1-2; D remains unclear. CDR3 size: 14 residues. V lost 2 bases to trimming and J lost 8 bases, with 16 bases between them. Germline lookup yields CDR1 SGHDT and CDR2 YYEEEE. The CDR3 region is CASSFSVGVGGYTF. The CDR3 region has the DNA TGTGCCAGCAGCTTCAGCGTGGGTGTTGGGGGCTACACCTTC. Together with reference TRBV5-6 and TRBJ1-2, the CDR3 gives the full variable domain: DAGVTQSPTHLIKTRGQQVTLRCSPKSGHDTVSWYQQALGQGPQFIFQYYEEEERQRGNFPDRFSGHQFPNYSSELNVNALLLGDSALYLCASSFSVGVGGYTFGSGTRLTVV.

The rearrangement uses TRBV29-1 and TRBJ2-6, with a tentative D call TRBD1 (6 bases). Germline V gives CDR1 SQVTM, CDR2 ANQGSEA. Trimming stripped 7 bases from V and 0 bases from J, with 10 bases between. The CDR3 extends over 14 amino acids. The CDR3 DNA follows: TGCAGCGCCCAGGGGAGCTCTGGGGCCAACGTCCTGACTTTC. It is translated as CSAQGSSGANVLTF. Full variable domain (remainder filled in from reference TRBV29-1 and TRBJ2-6): SAVISQKPSRDICQRGTSLTIQCQVDSQVTMMFWYRQQPGQSLTLIATANQGSEATYESGFVIDKFPISRPNLTFSTLTVSNMSPEDSSIYLCSAQGSSGANVLTFGAGSRLTVL.

The chain joins TRBV19 to TRBJ2-2; D may be TRBD2 (6 bases). Trimming removed 2 bases at V and 5 bases at J, with 18 bases between. Germline V CDR1 and CDR2: LNHDA, SQIVND (reference sequence). The CDR3 runs 17 residues. CDR3 loop: CASSIFPAGTETGELFF. The DNA for the CDR3 is TGTGCCAGTAGTATATTCCCTGCCGGGACTGAGACCGGGGAGCTGTTTTTT. The full variable domain, its missing parts supplied by reference TRBV19 and TRBJ2-2, is DGGITQSPKYLFRKEGQNVTLSCEQNLNHDAMYWYRQDPGQGLRLIYYSQIVNDFQKGDIAEGYSVSREKKESFPLTVTSAQKNPTAFYLCASSIFPAGTETGELFFGEGSRLTVL.

The chain carries TRBV2 and TRBJ1-5; a weak D match, TRBD1 (5 bases). CDR3 length equals 14 residues. Trimming removed 6 bases from V and 3 bases from J, with 12 bases in between. CDR1 and CDR2 (germline): SNHLY, FYNNEI. Here the CDR3 reads CASRGTGVNQPQHF. DNA of the CDR3: TGTGCCAGCAGGGGTACAGGTGTCAATCAGCCCCAGCATTTT.

As to this clone: Germline is not matched at one junction end, which may reflect a read error. The rearrangement uses TRBV6-5 and TRBJ1-3, with no clear D. The CDR3 covers 15 residues. The germline CDR1 and CDR2 sequences are MNHEY and SVGAGI. This CDR3 is CAGSFTPDQGNTIYF. DNA of the CDR3: TGTGCCGGCAGTTTCACACCTGATCAAGGAAACACCATATATTTT.

J is TRBJ1-2 and V is TRBV5-1, with 10 bases aligning to TRBD1. Germline loops: CDR1 SGHRS, CDR2 YFSETQ. CDR3 length equals 16 residues. With V trimmed by 2 bases and J by 6 bases, 10 bases remained unmatched. The CDR3 nucleotides are TGCGCCAGCAGCTTCCTCATAACCGGGACAGGGGATGGCTACACCTTC. Translating gives CASSFLITGTGDGYTF. Full variable domain (rest looked up from reference TRBV5-1 and TRBJ1-2): KAGVTQTPRYLIKTRGQQVTLSCSPISGHRSVSWYQQTPGQGLQFLFEYFSETQRNKGNFPGRFSGRQFSNSRSEMNVSTLELGDSALYLCASSFLITGTGDGYTFGSGTRLTVV.

A note on this clone: Other nucleotide sequences in the sample specify the same CDR3. The V call is TRBV7-3, the J call TRBJ1-1, with 7 bases matching TRBD1. The CDR3 spans 13 residues. Per the germline V gene, CDR1 is SGHTA and CDR2 is FQGTGA. The V gene end was trimmed by 5 bases and the J gene end by 8 bases; junction bases not matched to a gene: 8. The CDR3 sequence is CASSAHRGGEAFF. In DNA form, the CDR3 reads TGTGCCAGCAGCGCTCACAGGGGAGGAGAAGCTTTCTTT.

This chain links TRBV10-3 with TRBJ1-1, with 9 bases that match TRBD1. The CDR3 runs to 15 residues. Germline CDR1 ENHRY, CDR2 SYGVKD. Unmatched junction bases numbered 6, after V lost 0 bases and J lost 7 bases. The CDR3 DNA reads as TGTGCCATCAGTGAGTCAAGGGGACAGGGTAGTGAAGCTTTCTTT. Its translation is CAISESRGQGSEAFF.

V and J are TRBV27 and TRBJ2-7, with TRBD1 matching over 8 bases. CDR3 size: 13 residues. Germline V gives CDR1 MNHEY, CDR2 SMNVEV (reference sequence). V was clipped by 6 bases and J by 3 bases; unmatched bases: 4. CDR3 nucleotide sequence: TGTGCCAGCAGCGCCGACAGGGGCTACGAGCAGTACTTC. It yields the protein CASSADRGYEQYF.

The chain employs TRBV6-5 and TRBJ1-4; the match to TRBD1 covers 8 bases. The CDR3 spans 14 residues. The germline gives CDR1 MNHEY, CDR2 SVGAGI. Trimming at V came to 4 bases and at J to 9 bases, leaving 7 bases not matched to a gene. The CDR3 reads CASSWDRPSKKLFF. CDR3 bases: TGTGCCAGCAGTTGGGACAGGCCCAGTAAAAAACTGTTTTTT.

V usage is TRBV5-1 and J usage is TRBJ2-6; D is ambiguous. Trimming took 0 bases from V and 1 from J, leaving 2 bases between them. CDR1 is SGHRS and CDR2 is YFSETQ in the germline V gene. The CDR3 length is 14 residues. This chain's CDR3 is CASSLASGANVLTF. CDR3 nucleotides: TGCGCCAGCAGCTTGGCGTCTGGGGCCAACGTCCTGACTTTC.

This clone was seen only a few times. J is TRBJ2-3 and V is TRBV19, with 10 nucleotides matching TRBD2. The CDR3 contains 16 residues. Germline CDR1 and CDR2: LNHDA and SQIVND (reference sequence). The V segment lost 5 bases and the J segment 0 bases; nucleotides outside the gene matches: 5. CDR3 DNA: TGTGCCAGTAGTGGCAAGACTAGCGGGAGCACAGATACGCAGTATTTT. Encoded protein: CASSGKTSGSTDTQYF.

The rearrangement joins TRBV5-1 to TRBJ2-1, with TRBD1 matching over 8 bases. Germline CDR1 is SGHRS and CDR2 is YFSETQ. The CDR3 is 16 residues long. The V gene end was trimmed by 1 base and the J gene end by 9 bases; junction bases not matched to a gene: 12. CDR3 residues: CASSLNRDRTQGEQFF. CDR3 coding DNA: TGCGCCAGCAGCTTGAACCGGGACAGGACCCAGGGTGAGCAGTTCTTC.

The chain is built from TRBV11-2 and TRBJ2-2; 9 nucleotides line up with TRBD1. Germline-derived CDR1 and CDR2 are SGHAT and FQNNGV. The CDR3 runs to 16 residues. The V gene end was trimmed by 4 bases and the J gene end by 3 bases; junction bases not matched to a gene: 6. The CDR3 region is CASSSGQGMDTGELFF. Here the CDR3 DNA reads TGTGCCAGCAGCTCGGGACAGGGAATGGACACCGGGGAGCTGTTTTTT.

This clone was detected a few times. The V gene is TRBV13, the J gene TRBJ2-1; 10 positions agree with TRBD1. The CDR3 loop spans 14 amino acids. Germline trimming cut 6 bases from V and 7 bases from J; bases unmatched to any gene: 6. In germline, CDR1 is PRHDT, CDR2 FYEKMQ (reference sequence). CDR3 nucleotide sequence: TGTGCCAGCAGTGGGACAGGGGTTTCTAATGAGCAGTTCTTC. Amino acid sequence: CASSGTGVSNEQFF.

The rearrangement uses TRBV6-5 and TRBJ1-5; D call uncertain. Trimming cost V 7 bases and J 4 bases, with 17 bases left between them. The CDR3 consists of 15 residues. Germline V gene sequence: CDR1 MNHEY, CDR2 SVGAGI. CDR3 sequence reads: CASTGSGLTNQPQHF. In nucleotides, the CDR3 is TGTGCCAGCACCGGTTCGGGATTAACTAATCAGCCCCAGCATTTT.

V is TRBV12-5 and J is TRBJ2-3, with 8 bases identical to TRBD2. CDR1 is LGHNT and CDR2 is FRNRAP in the germline V gene. This CDR3 is built from 16 residues. V lost 1 base, J lost 2 bases, and 5 bases stayed unmatched. The DNA of the CDR3 is TGTGCTAGTGGTTTGGGGCGGGGGGCCACCACAGATACGCAGTATTTT. It codes for CASGLGRGATTDTQYF.

The V and J genes are TRBV12-5 and TRBJ1-1, with D perhaps TRBD1 (5 bases). Trimming left V 3 bases short and J 6 bases short, with 11 bases between. This CDR3 has 13 residues. The germline V gene has CDR1 LGHNT and CDR2 FRNRAP. Here the CDR3 DNA reads TGTGCTAGTGGTTTAATCCAGGGCGCTGAAGCTTTCTTT. Its translation: CASGLIQGAEAFF.

The CDR3 DNA sequence: TGTGCCAGCCATACCGGCGGGGGTGGCGGGGAGCTGTTTTTT. Translation: CASHTGGGGGELFF. The chain couples TRBV6-6 to TRBJ2-2; 7 nucleotides match TRBD2. V gave up 8 bases and J gave up 7 bases; unmatched junction bases: 10. The CDR3 has 14 amino acids. Germline V gene sequence: CDR1 MNHNY, CDR2 SVGAGI (reference sequence).

The chain has TRBV3-1 (or the pseudogene TRBV3-2) and TRBJ1-2; the D gene is possibly TRBD1 (6 bases). The CDR3 is made up of 14 amino acids. Between the trimmed V and J ends, which lost 0 bases and 7 bases, there was a span of 12 bases. Germline V gene lookup returns CDR1 LGHDT and CDR2 YNNKEL (reference sequence). In nucleotides, the CDR3 is TGTGCCAGCAGCCAAGAGGGGGCCCCTGGTGGCTACACCTTC. This encodes CASSQEGAPGGYTF.

This chain connects TRBV7-9 to TRBJ1-4; 7 bases are shared with TRBD1. Germline assignment: CDR1 SEHNR and CDR2 FQNEAQ (reference sequence). The CDR3 runs to 14 residues. The V segment lost 3 bases and the J segment 3 bases; nucleotides outside the gene matches: 1. CDR3 sequence: CASSLGQSNEKLFF. In DNA form, the CDR3 reads TGTGCCAGCAGCTTGGGACAGTCTAATGAAAAACTGTTTTTT.

CDR3: CSVVISEGQPQHF. The CDR3 DNA reads TGCAGCGTTGTAATTTCCGAGGGTCAGCCCCAGCATTTT. This sequence joins TRBV29-1 and TRBJ1-5; D gene unclear. CDR3 size: 13 residues. The germline V gene has CDR1 SQVTM and CDR2 ANQGSEA. With 4 bases removed from V and 6 bases from J, the gap between germline ends came to 13 bases.

J is TRBJ1-1 and V is TRBV18, with 10 nucleotides matching TRBD1. This CDR3 comprises 16 residues. Trimming took 3 bases from V and 0 from J; bases not matched to a gene: 4. Looked up from germline, CDR1 is KGHSH and CDR2 is LQKENI. The CDR3 coding sequence is TGTGCCAGCTCACCCGGACAGGGGGTAATGAACACTGAAGCTTTCTTT. Its protein product is CASSPGQGVMNTEAFF. Together with reference TRBV18 and TRBJ1-1, the CDR3 gives the full variable domain: NAGVMQNPRHLVRRRGQEARLRCSPMKGHSHVYWYRQLPEEGLKFMVYLQKENIIDESGMPKERFSAEFPKEGPSILRIQQVVRGDSAAYFCASSPGQGVMNTEAFFGQGTRLTVV.

The chain combines TRBV5-5 with TRBJ1-1, with 8 bases lining up with TRBD1. Germline assignment: CDR1 SGHKS and CDR2 YYEKEE (reference sequence). CDR3 length equals 15 residues. The J segment lost 4 bases and the V segment lost 4 bases, leaving 9 bases of the junction unmatched. The CDR3 coding sequence is TGTGCCAGCAGCCGAATTACAGGGGGGCCCACTGAAGCTTTCTTT. It yields the protein CASSRITGGPTEAFF.